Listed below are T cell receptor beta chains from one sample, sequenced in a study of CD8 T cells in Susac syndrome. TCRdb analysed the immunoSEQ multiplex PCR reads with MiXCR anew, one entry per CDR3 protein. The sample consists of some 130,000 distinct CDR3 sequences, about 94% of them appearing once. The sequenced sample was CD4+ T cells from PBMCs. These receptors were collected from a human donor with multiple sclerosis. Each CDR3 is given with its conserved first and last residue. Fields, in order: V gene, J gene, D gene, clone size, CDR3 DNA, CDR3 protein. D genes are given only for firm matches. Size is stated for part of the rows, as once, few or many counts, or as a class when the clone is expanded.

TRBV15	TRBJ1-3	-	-	TGTGCCACCAGCAGTGATAGCGAGGCCGGGGTCACCACCATATATTTT	CATSSDSEAGVTTIYF
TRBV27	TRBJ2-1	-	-	TGTGCCAGCAGTTTAACCAGGCATGATGGGCAGTTCTTC	CASSLTRHDGQFF
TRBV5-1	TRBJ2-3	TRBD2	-	TGCGCCAGCAGCTTCGAGCTAGGGAGGGCAGATACGCAGTATTTT	CASSFELGRADTQYF
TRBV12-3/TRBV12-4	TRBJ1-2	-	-	TGTGCCAGCAACCCCAGGGATCCAGCCTATGGCTACACCTTC	CASNPRDPAYGYTF
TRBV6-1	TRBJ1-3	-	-	TGTGCCAGCAGTGAAGCGCCAGGGAAGGCTGGAAACACCATATATTTT	CASSEAPGKAGNTIYF
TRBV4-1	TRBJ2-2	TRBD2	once	TGCGCCAGCAGCCAACCGACAGCGGGGAGTGACTGGGAGCTGTTTTTT	CASSQPTAGSDWELFF
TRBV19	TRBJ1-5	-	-	TGTGCCAGTAGAAGGGGGGATCAGCCCCAGCATTTT	CASRRGDQPQHF
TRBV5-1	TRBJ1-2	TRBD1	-	TGCGCCAGCAGCTTGGCCTCTAGACAGGGGATGAACTATGGCTACACCTTC	CASSLASRQGMNYGYTF
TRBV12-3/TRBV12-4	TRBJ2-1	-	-	TGTGCCAGCACCCCAAGAGGGGGTGAGCAGTTCTTC	CASTPRGGEQFF
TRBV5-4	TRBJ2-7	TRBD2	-	TGTGCCAGCAGCTTGAGCGGGACCAACTACGAGCAGTACTTC	CASSLSGTNYEQYF
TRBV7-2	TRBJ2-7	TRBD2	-	TGTGCCAGCAGCTCGTTTAGCGGGGGTGGCGAGCAGTACTTC	CASSSFSGGGEQYF
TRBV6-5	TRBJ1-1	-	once	TGTGCCAGCAGTTACTCCAGGGTGGGCACTGAAGCTTTCTTT	CASSYSRVGTEAFF
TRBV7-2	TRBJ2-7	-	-	TGTGCCAGCAGCTTATCTGCCGAGCAGTACTTC	CASSLSAEQYF
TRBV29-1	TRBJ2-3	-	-	TGCAGCGCGCCCCACAGGGCGGAAGATACGCAGTATTTT	CSAPHRAEDTQYF
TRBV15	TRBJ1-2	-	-	TGTGCCACCAGCCGCGTCCTACAGGGTGTATTAGGCTACACCTTC	CATSRVLQGVLGYTF
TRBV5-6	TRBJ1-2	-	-	TGTGCCAGCAGCTTGAGAGCCCTTGGTGGCTACACCTTC	CASSLRALGGYTF
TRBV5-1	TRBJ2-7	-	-	TGCGCCAGCAGCTTGGGAGTCGGGACCACCTACGAGCAGTACTTC	CASSLGVGTTYEQYF
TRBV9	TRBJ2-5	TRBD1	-	TGTGCCAGCAGCGTAGACCCTCCAGGGGGCCAACGGGAGACCCAGTACTTC	CASSVDPPGGQRETQYF
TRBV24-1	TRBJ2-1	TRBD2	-	TGTGCCACCAAAATAGCGGGGCCGCTATACTACAATGAGCAGTTCTTC	CATKIAGPLYYNEQFF
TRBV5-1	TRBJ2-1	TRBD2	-	TGCGCCAGCAGCTTACTAGCGAGCTCCTACAATGAGCAGTTCTTC	CASSLLASSYNEQFF
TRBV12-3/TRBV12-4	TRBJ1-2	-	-	TGTGCCAGCAGTTTAGCGACACCGAACTATGGCTACACCTTC	CASSLATPNYGYTF
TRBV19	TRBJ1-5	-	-	TGTGCCAGTATTAACACCGCAGGGGTTGGCAATCAGCCCCAGCATTTT	CASINTAGVGNQPQHF
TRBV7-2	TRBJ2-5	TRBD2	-	TGTGCCAGCAGCTTAGGGTTCCTAGCGGGAGAGACCCAGTACTTC	CASSLGFLAGETQYF
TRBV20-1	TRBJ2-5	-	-	TGCAGTGCTAGAGATCTCGGCAGACAAGAGACCCAGTACTTC	CSARDLGRQETQYF
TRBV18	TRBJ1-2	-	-	TGTGCCAGCTCACCCTTCGAGGGGTCCTATGGCTACACCTTC	CASSPFEGSYGYTF
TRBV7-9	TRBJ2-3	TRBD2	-	TGTGCCAGCAGCCCGAGACTAGCGGGGGCCGGCACAGATACGCAGTATTTT	CASSPRLAGAGTDTQYF
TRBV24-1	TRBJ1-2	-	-	TGTGCCACCAGTGTTAAGCCGGGGCCCGGTGGGAATGGCTACACCTTC	CATSVKPGPGGNGYTF
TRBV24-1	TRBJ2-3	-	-	TGTGCCACCAGTGCGAGTTGGGCAGATACGCAGTATTTT	CATSASWADTQYF
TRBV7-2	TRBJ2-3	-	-	TGTGCCAGCAGCCGCGGGACGTCCCGCAGTGTGCAGTATTTT	CASSRGTSRSVQYF
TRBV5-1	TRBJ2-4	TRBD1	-	TGCGCCAGCAGCACCGGACAGGGAATCTCCGACATTCAGTACTTC	CASSTGQGISDIQYF
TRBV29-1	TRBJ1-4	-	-	TGCAGCGCCCGAAGCGGAACTAATGAAAAACTGTTTTTT	CSARSGTNEKLFF
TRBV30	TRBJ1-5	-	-	TGTGCCTGGAGCGCAAACAGGGTAAGGCAGCCCCAGCATTTT	CAWSANRVRQPQHF
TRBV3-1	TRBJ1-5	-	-	TGTGCCAGCAGCCAAGATGCGCCCGGGGGCAATCAGCCCCAGCATTTT	CASSQDAPGGNQPQHF
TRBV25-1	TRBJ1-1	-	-	TGTGCCAGCAGTAAACAAAGCTGGACTGAAGTTTTCTTT	CASSKQSWTEVFF
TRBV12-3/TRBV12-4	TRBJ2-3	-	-	TGTGCCAGCAGTTTTTATTCCCCAGATACGCAGTATTTT	CASSFYSPDTQYF
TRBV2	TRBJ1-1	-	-	TGTGCCAGCAGTGGGGACACCCCCGTTGAAGCTTTCTTT	CASSGDTPVEAFF
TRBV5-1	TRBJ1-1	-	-	TGCGCCAGCAGCTTCAACATGAACACTGAAGCTTTCTTT	CASSFNMNTEAFF
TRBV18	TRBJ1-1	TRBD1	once	TGTGCCAGCTCACCCGGACAGGGGAATGAAGCTTTCTTT	CASSPGQGNEAFF
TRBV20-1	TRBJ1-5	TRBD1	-	TGCAGTGCTAGTCCCGGGACAGGGAGGCTTCAGCCCCAGCATTTT	CSASPGTGRLQPQHF
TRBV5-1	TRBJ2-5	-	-	TGCGCCAGCAGCGTGGGCCTTAGCGGCCAAGAGACCCAGTACTTC	CASSVGLSGQETQYF
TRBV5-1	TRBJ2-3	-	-	TGCGCCAGCAGCTTGGGCCGAGGAACAGATACGCAGTATTTT	CASSLGRGTDTQYF
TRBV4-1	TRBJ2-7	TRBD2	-	TGCGCCAGCAGCCACGGGACTAGCGGGAGGGCCCGGAACGAGCAGTACTTC	CASSHGTSGRARNEQYF
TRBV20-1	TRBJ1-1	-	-	TGCAGTGCTAGAGACAGGGGAGGCGACACTGAAGCTTTCTTT	CSARDRGGDTEAFF
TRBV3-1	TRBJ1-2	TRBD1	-	TGTGCCAGCAGCATAGACAGGGTAGACGGCTACACCTTC	CASSIDRVDGYTF
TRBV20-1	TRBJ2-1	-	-	TGCAGTGCCACAACAGCTGGTACCTACAATGAGCAGTTCTTC	CSATTAGTYNEQFF
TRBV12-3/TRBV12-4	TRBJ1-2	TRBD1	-	TGTGCCAGCAGCGATCCCGGACAGGGTTTTTATGGCTACACCTTC	CASSDPGQGFYGYTF
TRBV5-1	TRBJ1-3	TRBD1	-	TGCGCCAGCAGCGGTGGACAGGAGATCTCTGGAAACACCATATATTTT	CASSGGQEISGNTIYF
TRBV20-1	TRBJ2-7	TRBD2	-	TGCAGTGCTAGAGGGCTAGCGGGGGGCTCCTACGAGCAGTACTTC	CSARGLAGGSYEQYF
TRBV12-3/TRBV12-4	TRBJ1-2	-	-	TGTGCCAGCAGTTTAAATTTGCGGGTTGGCTACACCTTC	CASSLNLRVGYTF
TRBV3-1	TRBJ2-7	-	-	TGTGCCAGCAGCCAAGGCCCCTACGAGCAGTACTTC	CASSQGPYEQYF
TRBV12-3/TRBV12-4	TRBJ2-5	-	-	TGTGCCAGCACCCAATACAGGGAGGGGGAGACCCAGTACTTC	CASTQYREGETQYF
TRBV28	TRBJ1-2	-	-	TGTGCCAGCAGTTTTGCGGGGAATGACTATGGCTACACCTTC	CASSFAGNDYGYTF
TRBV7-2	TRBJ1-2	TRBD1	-	TGTGCCAGCAGCCCCGCCGGGACAGGGATAGCTAACTATGGCTACACCTTC	CASSPAGTGIANYGYTF
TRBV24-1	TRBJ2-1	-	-	TGTGCCACCAGTGATCCATTGAATGAGCAGTTCTTC	CATSDPLNEQFF
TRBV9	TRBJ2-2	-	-	TGTGCCAGCAGCCCCACCTTAGTCCCCGGGGAGCTGTTTTTT	CASSPTLVPGELFF